This T cell receptor (beta chain) was sequenced in a study of fetal regulatory T cell absence and autoimmunity. At the level of the study: Exocrine pancreas autoimmunity occurred in IPEX patients lacking clinical diabetes. General study findings and limits: Oligoclonal TCR enrichment in pancreas over cord blood reached over 95-fold for some clones. In IPEX syndrome, oligoclonal enrichment was read as supporting prenatal antigen-driven autoimmunity in the pancreas.

Sequencing was at survey level. Sequencing used immunoSEQ multiplex PCR; TCRdb keeps in-frame clones, though not all of them. The sample includes about 46,000 clones, approximately 83% of them seen just once. With regard to this clone: Its matching antigen is unknown.

Trimming took 2 bases from V and 2 from J; bases not matched to a gene: 3. Germline V gene data show CDR1 as KGHSH and CDR2 as LQKENI. The CDR3 runs 15 residues. J is TRBJ2-3 and V is TRBV18, with TRBD2 matching 8 bases. The sequence derives from a newborn boy with IPEX syndrome. The sample was cord blood. The CDR3 sequence is CASSPGLALTDTQYF. CDR3 nucleotides: TGTGCCAGCTCACCAGGACTAGCCCTCACAGATACGCAGTATTTT.